This T cell receptor (beta chain) was identified during a study of T cell responses to AZD1222 COVID-19 vaccine. Study observations and caveats: A reported finding is that nearly half of spike-specific TCRs target unmutated variant regions.

Trimming took 1 base from V and 0 from J, leaving 7 bases between them. CDR3 size: 15 residues. Germline V gene sequence: CDR1 SEHNR, CDR2 FQNEAQ (reference sequence). The method was immunoSEQ multiplex PCR; TCRdb's version includes in-frame clones alone and lacks a portion of them. This sample has under 200,000 clones, with roughly 92% found just once. This clone showed up just a few times. Its antigen is undetermined. The chain is built from TRBV7-9 and TRBJ2-1; D not resolved. The clonotype was recovered from an adult in good health. The specimen was peripheral blood, collected on day 0 of AZD1222 vaccination. CDR3 residues: CASSLVTSSYNEQFF. The CDR3 region has the DNA TGTGCCAGCAGCTTAGTTACGAGCTCCTACAATGAGCAGTTCTTC. The full variable domain, its missing parts supplied by reference TRBV7-9 and TRBJ2-1, is DTGVSQNPRHKITKRGQNVTFRCDPISEHNRLYWYRQTLGQGPEFLTYFQNEAQLEKSRLLSDRFSAERPKGSFSTLEIQRTEQGDSAMYLCASSLVTSSYNEQFFGPGTRLTVL.